A single sample gave rise to the 20 T cell receptor beta chains below, sequenced in a study of CD8 T cells in ankylosing spondylitis. TCRdb fed the 5' RACE reads into MiXCR, producing one record per CDR3 protein. The repertoire holds 200,000 to 250,000 distinct CDR3 sequences, with over 9.5% as singletons. Sample: blood, either unsorted or a sorted T cell fraction (not recorded which). The receptors were sampled from a male donor with ankylosing spondylitis or in good health (not recorded which).

This clonotype was seen many times. The rearrangement joins TRBV20-1 to TRBJ1-1; a weak D match, TRBD1 (5 bases). V gave up 3 bases and J gave up 0 bases, with 14 bases separating them. Germline V CDR1 and CDR2: DFQATT, SNEGSKA (reference sequence). This CDR3 comprises 15 residues. CDR3: CSARWFGAVNTEAFF. The CDR3 DNA reads as TGCAGTGCTAGGTGGTTCGGGGCCGTGAACACTGAAGCTTTCTTT.

This clonotype was detected many times. The genes are TRBV11-1 and TRBJ2-6, with 7 bases lining up with TRBD1. This CDR3 comprises 12 residues. V was pared by 8 bases and J by 9 bases, with 4 bases of the junction left unmatched. Germline-derived CDR1 and CDR2 are SGHAT and FQDESV (reference sequence). CDR3 region: CASGGQFNVLTF. In DNA form, the CDR3 reads TGTGCCAGCGGGGGACAGTTCAACGTCCTGACTTTC.

V is TRBV2 and J is TRBJ1-5; weak D call: TRBD1 (5 bases). CDR3 length: 15 residues. The V end lost 6 bases, the J end lost 4 bases, and 16 bases lay between the germline ends. Germline assignment: CDR1 SNHLY and CDR2 FYNNEI. CDR3 loop: CASREEVWGNQPQHF. Here the CDR3 DNA reads TGTGCCAGCAGAGAGGAAGTATGGGGGAATCAGCCCCAGCATTTT.

This clonotype was recorded many times. The rearrangement uses TRBV28 and TRBJ2-7; D not certain. CDR1 and CDR2 from the germline V gene are MDHEN and SYDVKM. There are 15 residues in the CDR3. The ends were cut back, 0 bases at V and 0 bases at J, with 9 bases in the middle. The CDR3 coding sequence is TGTGCCAGCAGTTTATGGGGGAAGAGCTCCTACGAGCAGTACTTC. It specifies CASSLWGKSSYEQYF.

In its sample, this clonotype was seen many times. V and J are TRBV5-1 and TRBJ2-4, with D perhaps assigned TRBD1 or TRBD2 (5 bases each). The CDR3 covers 13 residues. CDR1 is SGHRS and CDR2 is YFSETQ in the germline V gene. Between the trimmed V and J ends, which lost 6 bases and 0 bases, there was a span of 7 bases. Here the CDR3 reads CASTGTAKNIQYF. The CDR3 DNA reads TGCGCCAGCACCGGGACAGCCAAAAACATTCAGTACTTC.

At least ten counts were recorded for this clonotype. The CDR3 loop reads CASSQSGNVAKNIQYF. CDR3 bases: TGTGCCAGCAGCCAATCGGGAAACGTAGCCAAAAACATTCAGTACTTC. The chain joins TRBV3-1 to TRBJ2-4; possibly TRBD2 for D (5 bases). CDR1 LGHDT and CDR2 YNNKEL come from the germline V gene (reference sequence). V gave up 2 bases and J gave up 0 bases, with 11 bases separating them. The CDR3 spans 16 residues.

The table lists this clonotype with many counts. This chain joins TRBV12-3 or TRBV12-4 and TRBJ2-1; no reliable D call. CDR3 length: 11 residues. With 4 bases removed from V and 8 bases from J, the gap between germline ends came to 6 bases. CDR3 region: CASSSRDEQFF. The CDR3 DNA sequence: TGTGCCAGCAGTTCGCGAGATGAGCAGTTCTTC.

The sample holds many counts of this clonotype. The rearrangement joins TRBV20-1 to TRBJ2-7; 15 bases line up with TRBD2. V lost 2 bases, J lost 6 bases, and 8 bases stayed unmatched. This CDR3 contains 16 residues. Per germline, CDR1 DFQATT and CDR2 SNEGSKA (reference sequence). Here the CDR3 reads CSARTGLAGGSGEQYF. CDR3 DNA sequence: TGCAGTGCTAGAACGGGACTAGCGGGGGGAAGCGGCGAGCAGTACTTC.

This clonotype was observed many times. V is TRBV6-5 and J is TRBJ1-5; possible D gene TRBD1, 6 bases. This CDR3 region has 17 residues. Germline CDR1 MNHEY, CDR2 SVGAGI. V lost 4 bases and J 0 bases, leaving 16 bases between the germline ends. Written as DNA, the CDR3 is TGTGCCAGCAGTTCCTATACAGGGACCTATAGCAATCAGCCCCAGCATTTT. Encoded protein: CASSSYTGTYSNQPQHF.

This chain uses TRBV12-3 or TRBV12-4 with TRBJ1-3; unclear D gene. Trimming shortened V by 3 bases and J by 0 bases, and 9 bases separated the two germline ends. This CDR3 contains 15 residues. CDR3 in amino acids: CASSFNALSGNTIYF. The CDR3 DNA is TGTGCCAGCAGTTTTAATGCCCTCTCTGGAAACACCATATATTTT.

This clonotype was detected only a few times. The chain uses TRBV12-3 or TRBV12-4 and TRBJ1-2, with D perhaps TRBD1 (5 bases). V gave up 2 bases and J gave up 8 bases, with 9 bases separating them. This CDR3 region has 12 residues. CDR3 protein: CASSLWGMGYTF. The CDR3 coding sequence is TGTGCCAGCAGTTTATGGGGGATGGGCTACACCTTC.

This clonotype was detected ten times or more. The rearrangement joins TRBV20-1 to TRBJ1-6; weak D call: TRBD1 (5 bases). The germline gives CDR1 DFQATT, CDR2 SNEGSKA (reference sequence). The CDR3 totals 16 residues. With 6 bases removed from V and 7 bases from J, the gap between germline ends came to 22 bases. CDR3 nucleotide sequence: TGCAGTGCAATACTCGTCCCAGGGACTCAAAATTCACCCCTCCACTTT. Protein product: CSAILVPGTQNSPLHF.

The chain joins TRBV12-3 or TRBV12-4 to TRBJ2-1; no clear D gene. Trimming stripped 3 bases from V and 7 bases from J, with 13 bases between. CDR3 length: 14 amino acids. Written as DNA, the CDR3 is TGTGCCAGCAGTTTTCTGGTTGTCCGGAATGAGCAGTTCTTC. It translates to CASSFLVVRNEQFF.

The chain uses TRBV5-1 and TRBJ2-1; 9 nucleotides line up with TRBD1. Trimming took 3 bases from V and 6 from J; bases not matched to a gene: 16. CDR3 length: 18 residues. The germline CDR1 and CDR2 sequences are SGHRS and YFSETQ. CDR3 region: CASSSRANPGTGSNEQFF. The CDR3, as DNA: TGCGCCAGCAGCTCGCGAGCCAACCCCGGGACAGGGAGCAATGAGCAGTTCTTC. The whole variable domain, remainder taken from reference TRBV5-1 and TRBJ2-1, is KAGVTQTPRYLIKTRGQQVTLSCSPISGHRSVSWYQQTPGQGLQFLFEYFSETQRNKGNFPGRFSGRQFSNSRSEMNVSTLELGDSALYLCASSSRANPGTGSNEQFFGPGTRLTVL.

The rearrangement uses TRBV20-1 and TRBJ1-1; unclear D gene. Germline values: CDR1 DFQATT, CDR2 SNEGSKA (reference sequence). CDR3 length: 12 residues. V was trimmed by 7 bases and J by 2 bases, leaving 11 bases between them. This chain's CDR3 is CSVTRRNTEAFF. As DNA, the CDR3 is TGCAGTGTAACGAGGCGAAACACTGAAGCTTTCTTT.

This clonotype was seen a handful of times. The V and J genes are TRBV5-1 and TRBJ1-2; perhaps TRBD1 as D (6 bases). CDR1 is SGHRS, CDR2 YFSETQ, per germline. The CDR3 is 13 residues long. V shed 4 bases and J shed 5 bases, with 12 bases lying between them. The CDR3 is CASSKHREYGYTF. For the CDR3, the DNA is TGCGCCAGCAGCAAGCACAGGGAATATGGCTACACCTTC.

CDR3: CASSSGTGPYGYTF. CDR3 nucleotides: TGTGCCAGCAGCTCGGGGACAGGTCCCTATGGCTACACCTTC. The chain combines TRBV3-1 with TRBJ1-2; TRBD1 matches at 8 bases. V gave up 5 bases and J gave up 4 bases; unmatched junction bases: 6. The CDR3 has 14 amino acids. Per germline, CDR1 LGHDT and CDR2 YNNKEL (reference sequence). Supplemented by reference TRBV3-1 and TRBJ1-2, the full variable domain reads DTAVSQTPKYLVTQMGNDKSIKCEQNLGHDTMYWYKQDSKKFLKIMFSYNNKELIINETVPNRFSPKSPDKAHLNLHINSLELGDSAVYFCASSSGTGPYGYTFGSGTRLTVV.

This clonotype was counted at least ten times. The chain joins TRBV20-1 to TRBJ1-1, with D tentatively TRBD1 (5 bases). In germline, CDR1 is DFQATT, CDR2 SNEGSKA (reference sequence). The ends were cut back, 6 bases at V and 1 base at J, with 15 bases in the middle. The CDR3 runs to 14 residues. The CDR3 coding sequence is TGCAGTGCCTATGGGGCAGCGGAGAACACTGAAGCTTTCTTT. Translation gives CSAYGAAENTEAFF.

This clonotype was recorded many times. V and J are TRBV5-1 and TRBJ2-2, with D tentatively TRBD1 or TRBD2 (5 bases each). V lost 2 bases and J lost 3, with 8 bases in between. Per the germline V gene, CDR1 is SGHRS and CDR2 is YFSETQ. CDR3 length: 14 amino acids. The CDR3 loop is CASSLGTYTGELFF. CDR3 in DNA: TGCGCCAGCAGCTTAGGGACGTACACCGGGGAGCTGTTTTTT.

The sample holds many counts of this clonotype. V usage is TRBV12-3 or TRBV12-4 and J usage is TRBJ2-1, with TRBD1 as a possible D gene (6 bases). V was trimmed by 2 bases and J by 4 bases, leaving 12 bases between them. This CDR3 is 15 amino acids long. This CDR3 reads CASSLRSDSYNEQFF. For the CDR3, the DNA is TGTGCCAGCAGTTTACGGTCGGACAGTTACAATGAGCAGTTCTTC.